This TCR beta chain was sequenced during a study of cytomegalovirus exposure and HLA in healthy donors. Overall study: Researchers found that approximately 77% of over 350 genotyped donors fell within the Caucasian-associated ancestry cluster. Whole-study results and caveats: Presence/absence analysis assumed near-uniform sequencing depth across donors.

This clone appeared once. Its antigen is not known. V was pared by 3 bases and J by 1 base, with 11 bases of the junction left unmatched. CDR1 SGHVS and CDR2 FNYEAQ come from the germline V gene. The CDR3 runs to 18 residues. The PCR made use of 60 Vbeta and 13 Jbeta primers. Profiling relied on immunoSEQ multiplex PCR, and the TCRdb table lists in-frame clones only, not all of them. The sample consists of over 150,000 clones, over 70% of them appearing once. The sequence derives from a woman aged 30 to 39 in good health and CMV-seropositive. Material for sequencing was PBMCs. The chain combines TRBV7-6 with TRBJ2-1; TRBD2 matches at 8 bases. Written as DNA, the CDR3 is TGTGCCAGCAGCTTGGCCCCGGGAGGGGGAGGGTCCTACAATGAGCAGTTCTTC. It yields the protein CASSLAPGGGGSYNEQFF. Drawing the rest from reference TRBV7-6 and TRBJ2-1, the complete variable domain is GAGVSQSPRYKVTKRGQDVALRCDPISGHVSLYWYRQALGQGPEFLTYFNYEAQQDKSGLPNDRFSAERPEGSISTLTIQRTEQRDSAMYRCASSLAPGGGGSYNEQFFGPGTRLTVL.